Reported below is one TCR beta chain. What it binds is not known. This sample was included in a study of T cell responses to AZD1222 COVID-19 vaccine. Study background: Whether given at about 4 or about 12 weeks, second doses were pooled.

Study results and caveats: After two AZD1222 doses, spike-specific TCR breadth and depth rose versus day 0. The study found vaccine-associated CD4 TCRs spanning spike, dominant at 160-218 and 743-854.

V was clipped by 1 base and J by 7 bases; unmatched bases: 4. Germline V gene lookup returns CDR1 SGHRS and CDR2 YFSETQ. This CDR3 comprises 14 residues. The method was immunoSEQ multiplex PCR; TCRdb's version includes in-frame clones alone and lacks a portion of them. The profile covers about 160,000 clones, with approximately 90% appearing a single time and approximately 1.4% taken by the ten largest. This specimen consisted of peripheral blood, obtained on day 0 of AZD1222 vaccination. V is TRBV5-1 and J is TRBJ2-2; 7 positions agree with TRBD2. The sequence was obtained from an adult in good health. The CDR3 spells CASSLSGEGGELFF. The CDR3 nucleotides are TGCGCCAGCAGCTTGAGCGGGGAAGGCGGGGAGCTGTTTTTT.